The 10 T cell receptor beta chains below were found in one sample sequenced in a study of OX40 agonist ivuxolimab in advanced cancers. The repertoire was sequenced with immunoSEQ multiplex PCR; TCRdb's copy has only in-frame clones and lacks some. The sample contains 80,000 or so clones, 85% of which appear only once. This sample comprised CD4+ or CD8+ T cells sorted from blood, obtained in a trial of the OX40 agonist ivuxolimab. Receptor source: an adult with an advanced solid tumor such as melanoma, head and neck, liver or kidney cancer.

V is TRBV29-1 and J is TRBJ2-1; TRBD1 matches 10 bases. The ends lost 5 bases at V and 4 bases at J; junction bases unmatched: 8. The CDR3 has 15 residues. Germline lookup yields CDR1 SQVTM and CDR2 ANQGSEA. This CDR3 is CSVTGGGQGYNEQFF. The CDR3 DNA is TGCAGCGTTACCGGCGGGGGACAGGGGTACAATGAGCAGTTCTTC.

The V gene is TRBV6-5, the J gene TRBJ1-4, with D maybe TRBD1 (5 bases). Trimming shortened V by 4 bases and J by 1 base, and 13 bases separated the two germline ends. The CDR3 contains 16 residues. CDR1 and CDR2 from the germline V gene are MNHEY and SVGAGI. The CDR3 loop is CASSSLTQGTNEKLFF. Written as DNA, the CDR3 is TGTGCCAGCAGTTCCCTAACTCAGGGAACTAATGAAAAACTGTTTTTT.

This clone appeared a single time. The chain combines TRBV5-1 with TRBJ1-1; tentative D call: TRBD1 (5 bases). The CDR3 sequence is 15 residues long. Germline CDR1 is SGHRS and CDR2 is YFSETQ. V lost 3 bases to trimming and J lost 0 bases, with 12 bases between them. This CDR3 is CASSSSPGLNTEAFF. In nucleotides, the CDR3 is TGCGCCAGCAGCTCCTCTCCGGGACTGAACACTGAAGCTTTCTTT.

The rearrangement joins TRBV7-9 to TRBJ1-1; D is perhaps TRBD1 (5 bases). The V and J ends lost 10 bases and 1 base respectively, with 16 bases between them. The CDR3 totals 14 residues. In germline, CDR1 is SEHNR, CDR2 FQNEAQ (reference sequence). CDR3 region: CATGELGGNTEAFF. The CDR3 DNA follows: TGTGCCACGGGCGAACTCGGGGGGAACACTGAAGCTTTCTTT.

This clone appeared once. V and J are TRBV9 and TRBJ2-7; D is possibly TRBD2 (5 bases). In germline, CDR1 is SGDLS, CDR2 YYNGEE. Trimming stripped 2 bases from V and 4 bases from J, with 22 bases between. The CDR3 totals 17 residues. CDR3 nucleotide sequence: TGTGCCAGCAGCGTCCGTCCGGGAAAGCACGACTTTTACGAGCAGTACTTC. As protein: CASSVRPGKHDFYEQYF.

The V gene is TRBV5-4, the J gene TRBJ2-2; 14 bases agree with TRBD2. There are 16 residues in the CDR3. V dropped 4 bases and J dropped 6; count of bases not matched to a gene: 5. CDR1 is SGHNT, CDR2 YYREEE, per germline (reference sequence). CDR3 amino acids: CASSKPGLAGAGELFF. The CDR3 DNA reads TGTGCCAGCAGCAAACCGGGACTAGCGGGAGCCGGGGAGCTGTTTTTT.

This sequence joins TRBV19 and TRBJ2-3, with 7 positions matching TRBD2. CDR1 is LNHDA and CDR2 is SQIVND in the germline V gene (reference sequence). The CDR3 contains 15 residues. With 7 bases clipped from V and 2 bases from J, the junction kept 9 bases outside the gene matches. CDR3 sequence reads: CASTSGGPYTDTQYF. The DNA of the CDR3 is TGTGCCAGTACCTCGGGAGGTCCCTACACAGATACGCAGTATTTT.

CDR3 nucleotides: TGTGCCAGCAGCTTGAGGGCTTCTATTGGCACAGATACGCAGTATTTT. Translation: CASSLRASIGTDTQYF. The V gene is TRBV5-7, the J gene TRBJ2-3; D call uncertain. TRBV5-7 is annotated as an ORF whose role is uncertain. There are 16 residues in the CDR3. V was shortened by 1 base and J by 1 base, with 13 bases between the two germline ends.

The V gene is TRBV11-3, the J gene TRBJ2-7; the match to TRBD1 covers 10 bases. The CDR3 runs 15 residues. Unmatched junction bases numbered 7, after V lost 2 bases and J lost 6 bases. CDR1 and CDR2 from the germline V gene are SGHNT and YENEEA. DNA of the CDR3: TGTGCCAGCAGCTTATCATGGACAGGGGGGAGCGAGCAGTACTTC. It yields the protein CASSLSWTGGSEQYF.

V usage is TRBV20-1 and J usage is TRBJ1-1; 8 bases are a match to TRBD1. This CDR3 has 11 amino acids. Trimming removed 6 bases from V and 6 bases from J; junction bases left unmatched: 3. Germline loops: CDR1 DFQATT, CDR2 SNEGSKA (reference sequence). The CDR3 loop is CSARTGPEAFF. CDR3 bases: TGCAGTGCACGGACAGGGCCTGAAGCTTTCTTT.